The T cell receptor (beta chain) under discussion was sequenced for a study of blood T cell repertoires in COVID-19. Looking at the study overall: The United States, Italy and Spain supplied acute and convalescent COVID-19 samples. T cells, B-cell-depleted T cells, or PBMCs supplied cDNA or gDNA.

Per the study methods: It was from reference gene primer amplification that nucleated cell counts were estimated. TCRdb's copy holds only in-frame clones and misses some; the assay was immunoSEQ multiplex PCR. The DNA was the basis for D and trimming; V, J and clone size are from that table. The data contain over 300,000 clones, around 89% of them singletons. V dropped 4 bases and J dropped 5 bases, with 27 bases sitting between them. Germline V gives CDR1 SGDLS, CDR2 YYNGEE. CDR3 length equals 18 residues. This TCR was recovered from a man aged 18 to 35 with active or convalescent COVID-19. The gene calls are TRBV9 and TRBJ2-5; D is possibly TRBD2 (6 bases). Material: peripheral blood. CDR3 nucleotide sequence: TGTGCCAGCAGCTTGACGACTAGTCCTACCTTTGGTGGGGAGACCCAGTACTTC. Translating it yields CASSLTTSPTFGGETQYF.